A single sample is the source of the 26 T cell receptor beta chains below, sequenced in a study of Ad26.COV2.S vaccination and SARS-CoV-2 variants. Assay: immunoSEQ multiplex PCR; the TCRdb copy retains only in-frame clones and omits some. The repertoire holds around 450,000 clones, with roughly nine tenths as singletons. As for treatment: roughly 18 received Ad26.COV2.S at low or high dose, single or two shots; several received placebo; per-sample allocation not given. Samples came from day 63 after the first vaccine or placebo injection. Sample: peripheral blood, taken in a trial of Ad26.COV2.S vaccine versus placebo. These receptors were collected from a person between 18 and 60 years old who received the Ad26.COV2.S COVID-19 vaccine or a placebo.

The J gene is TRBJ2-3, the V gene TRBV28, with 8 bases fitting TRBD1. V lost 4 bases to trimming and J lost 3 bases; unmatched junction nucleotides: 6. This CDR3 is 15 amino acids long. Germline assignment: CDR1 MDHEN and CDR2 SYDVKM. As DNA, the CDR3 is TGTGCCAGCAGTTCGGCAGGGGGCAGAACAGATACGCAGTATTTT. This encodes CASSSAGGRTDTQYF.

For this clone: A junction boundary mismatches the germline segment, possibly from a read error. The genes are TRBV11-3 and TRBJ2-3; possibly TRBD1 for D (5 bases). The germline gives CDR1 SGHNT, CDR2 YENEEA. This CDR3 comprises 13 residues. CDR3 protein: CASSSRVTNTQYF. The CDR3 region has the DNA TGTGCCAGCAGCTCCAGGGTCACAAATACGCAGTATTTT.

The gene calls are TRBV19 and TRBJ1-1; D gene ambiguous. Germline lookup yields CDR1 LNHDA and CDR2 SQIVND (reference sequence). The CDR3 is 18 residues long. V lost 3 bases, J lost 0 bases, and 20 bases lay in between. The CDR3 nucleotides read TGTGCCAGTAGTATGTGGCCCTCGGTGAGCAGGATGAACACTGAAGCTTTCTTT. Translated: CASSMWPSVSRMNTEAFF.

The V call is TRBV5-6, the J call TRBJ1-2; no definite D call. V was trimmed by 4 bases and J by 6 bases, leaving 16 bases between them. From germline, CDR1 is SGHDT and CDR2 YYEEEE. This CDR3 is 14 amino acids long. CDR3: CASSTRVPGNGYTF. CDR3 DNA sequence: TGTGCCAGCAGCACGCGAGTTCCGGGGAATGGCTACACCTTC.

This chain uses TRBV7-9 with TRBJ1-2; D is ambiguous. Germline CDR1 reads SEHNR; CDR2 reads FQNEAQ (reference sequence). V lost 4 bases to trimming and J lost 4 bases, with 22 bases between them. The CDR3 is made up of 17 amino acids. The CDR3 sequence is CASSSARDQSWSYGYTF. The DNA for the CDR3 is TGTGCCAGCAGCTCCGCGAGGGATCAAAGTTGGAGCTATGGCTACACCTTC.

The V call is TRBV30, the J call TRBJ1-1; 8 bases are a match to TRBD1. V dropped 3 bases and J dropped 7; count of bases not matched to a gene: 4. Germline assignment: CDR1 GTSNPN and CDR2 SVGIG (reference sequence). The CDR3 is made up of 12 amino acids. The chain's CDR3 is CAWSLQGDEAFF. DNA for the CDR3: TGTGCCTGGAGCCTACAGGGGGATGAAGCTTTCTTT.

V and J are TRBV27 and TRBJ1-1; the D gene is possibly TRBD1 (6 bases). The ends were cut back, 1 base at V and 1 base at J, with 7 bases in the middle. Germline-derived CDR1 and CDR2 are MNHEY and SMNVEV (reference sequence). The CDR3 is 14 amino acids. The chain's CDR3 is CASSLWGRNTEAFF. The CDR3 DNA sequence: TGTGCCAGCAGTTTATGGGGGCGGAACACTGAAGCTTTCTTT.

V gene TRBV6-4 combines with J gene TRBJ1-1; D gene uncertain. The CDR3 spans 14 residues. The V and J ends lost 4 bases and 1 base respectively, with 10 bases between them. Germline V gene lookup returns CDR1 MRHNA and CDR2 SNTAGT. For the CDR3, the DNA is TGTGCCAGCAGTGTAAGCACAGAGAACACTGAAGCTTTCTTT. Amino acid sequence: CASSVSTENTEAFF.

The chain has TRBV5-1 and TRBJ2-3; 8 bases are a match to TRBD2. The V segment lost 0 bases and the J segment 7 bases; nucleotides outside the gene matches: 10. Germline V gives CDR1 SGHRS, CDR2 YFSETQ. The CDR3 is 16 amino acids. CDR3 in DNA: TGCGCCAGCAGCTTGGATCCAGCGGGAGTGGCGAATACGCAGTATTTT. Protein: CASSLDPAGVANTQYF. The full variable domain, completed using reference TRBV5-1 and TRBJ2-3, is KAGVTQTPRYLIKTRGQQVTLSCSPISGHRSVSWYQQTPGQGLQFLFEYFSETQRNKGNFPGRFSGRQFSNSRSEMNVSTLELGDSALYLCASSLDPAGVANTQYFGPGTRLTVL.

The chain recombines TRBV30 with TRBJ1-1; no firm D call. Germline CDR1 is GTSNPN and CDR2 is SVGIG (reference sequence). The CDR3 totals 13 residues. Trimming pared 3 bases from V and 3 bases from J, leaving 11 bases between. This CDR3 is CAWRLFGDTEAFF. The CDR3 coding sequence is TGTGCCTGGAGGTTATTTGGGGACACTGAAGCTTTCTTT.

The chain links TRBV28 to TRBJ1-4; tentative D call: TRBD1 (6 bases). CDR3 length: 14 amino acids. Trimming left V 6 bases short and J 8 bases short, with 16 bases between. Per the germline V gene, CDR1 is MDHEN and CDR2 is SYDVKM. CDR3 residues: CASRGRGAGEKLFF. The DNA for the CDR3 is TGTGCCAGCAGGGGCAGGGGAGCGGGGGAAAAACTGTTTTTT.

The chain couples TRBV5-1 to TRBJ1-4, with 7 bases lining up with TRBD1. The CDR3 is 15 amino acids. Germline V gives CDR1 SGHRS, CDR2 YFSETQ. With 3 bases clipped from V and 5 bases from J, the junction kept 7 bases outside the gene matches. CDR3 region: CASSWGTEPNEKLFF. Here the CDR3 DNA reads TGCGCCAGCAGCTGGGGGACAGAACCCAATGAAAAACTGTTTTTT.

The chain joins TRBV19 to TRBJ1-5, with D maybe TRBD1 (6 bases). The germline V gene has CDR1 LNHDA and CDR2 SQIVND (reference sequence). The V gene lost 11 bases and the J gene lost 3 bases, with 14 bases spanning the gap. This CDR3 is 13 amino acids long. This CDR3 is CAPPPGVNQPQHF. The CDR3 region has the DNA TGTGCCCCCCCACCAGGGGTCAATCAGCCCCAGCATTTT. The complete variable domain, with remaining parts taken from reference TRBV19 and TRBJ1-5, reads DGGITQSPKYLFRKEGQNVTLSCEQNLNHDAMYWYRQDPGQGLRLIYYSQIVNDFQKGDIAEGYSVSREKKESFPLTVTSAQKNPTAFYLCAPPPGVNQPQHFGDGTRLSIL.

This chain joins TRBV6-5 and TRBJ1-4, with 9 nucleotides matching TRBD1. In germline, CDR1 is MNHEY, CDR2 SVGAGI. This CDR3 has 15 amino acids. Germline trimming cut 0 bases from V and 8 bases from J; bases unmatched to any gene: 4. The CDR3 region is CASSYSGQGREKLFF. In DNA form, the CDR3 reads TGTGCCAGCAGTTACTCGGGACAGGGTCGAGAAAAACTGTTTTTT.

V usage is TRBV6-5 and J usage is TRBJ1-3, with D possibly TRBD1 on 5 matching bases. From germline, CDR1 is MNHEY and CDR2 SVGAGI. Trimming took 2 bases from V and 1 from J, leaving 12 bases between them. The CDR3 is made up of 16 amino acids. This CDR3 reads CASSYGVGQSGNTIYF. Here the CDR3 DNA reads TGTGCCAGCAGTTACGGGGTGGGGCAATCTGGAAACACCATATATTTT.

This clone was recorded once. This chain connects TRBV24-1 to TRBJ2-2; the D gene is possibly TRBD1 (5 bases). Germline-derived CDR1 and CDR2 are KGHDR and SFDVKD. V lost 7 bases to trimming and J lost 3 bases, with 5 bases between them. This CDR3 is built from 12 residues. CDR3: CATRTDTGELFF. The DNA of the CDR3 is TGTGCCACCAGGACAGACACCGGGGAGCTGTTTTTT.

The CDR3 DNA reads TGTGCCAGCAGCCTCCGACAGGGCTACGAGCAGTACTTC. Translated: CASSLRQGYEQYF. The chain carries TRBV7-2 and TRBJ2-7, with TRBD1 identical over 7 bases. J gave up 3 bases and V 5 bases, and 4 bases lay outside the gene matches. The CDR3 runs 13 residues. The germline CDR1 and CDR2 sequences are SGHTA and FQGNSA.

The V and J genes are TRBV7-2 and TRBJ2-1; 7 bases map to TRBD1. This CDR3 is 13 amino acids long. Per the germline V gene, CDR1 is SGHTA and CDR2 is FQGNSA. Losses at the gene ends were 3 bases for V and 6 bases for J; bases not matched to a gene: 2. The CDR3 nucleotides read TGTGCCAGCAGCTTGACAGGGTTCAATGAGCAGTTCTTC. This sequence encodes CASSLTGFNEQFF.

The chain couples TRBV12-3 or TRBV12-4 to TRBJ1-5; no clear D gene. This CDR3 contains 12 residues. V lost 4 bases, J lost 6 bases, and 7 bases lay in between. CDR3 sequence reads: CASSSPSQPQHF. For the CDR3, the DNA is TGTGCCAGCAGTTCACCTTCTCAGCCCCAGCATTTT.

The rearrangement links TRBV18 to TRBJ2-7, with D possibly TRBD1 on 6 matching bases. This CDR3 is built from 13 residues. Germline V CDR1 and CDR2: KGHSH, LQKENI. Trimming removed 3 bases at V and 2 bases at J, with 8 bases between. CDR3 loop: CASSPAGAYEQYV. Written as DNA, the CDR3 is TGTGCCAGCTCACCGGCAGGGGCCTACGAGCAGTACGTC.

The rearrangement joins TRBV2 to TRBJ1-5, with D possibly matching TRBD1 (5 bases). V was clipped by 5 bases and J by 4 bases, with 12 bases between them. The CDR3 spans 14 residues. Germline V gives CDR1 SNHLY, CDR2 FYNNEI. CDR3 in DNA: TGTGCCAGCAGTACCGGGACGGTTAATCAGCCCCAGCATTTT. Residues: CASSTGTVNQPQHF.

The chain couples TRBV4-1 to TRBJ1-2, with a tentative D call TRBD1 (5 bases). V lost 1 base and J lost 1, with 10 bases in between. Per the germline V gene, CDR1 is MGHRA and CDR2 is YSYEKL. The CDR3 has 15 residues. The CDR3 region has the DNA TGCGCCAGCAGCCAAGTTTGGAGGGGTAACTATGGCTACACCTTC. Protein sequence: CASSQVWRGNYGYTF.

This chain connects TRBV2 to TRBJ2-7; D not resolved. V lost 3 bases and J 0 bases, leaving 3 bases between the germline ends. Germline-derived CDR1 and CDR2 are SNHLY and FYNNEI. There are 12 residues in the CDR3. The chain's CDR3 is CASSDHSYEQYF. The CDR3 DNA reads as TGTGCCAGCAGTGACCACTCCTACGAGCAGTACTTC. Full variable domain (outside the CDR3, taken from reference TRBV2 and TRBJ2-7): EPEVTQTPSHQVTQMGQEVILRCVPISNHLYFYWYRQILGQKVEFLVSFYNNEISEKSEIFDDQFSVERPDGSNFTLKIRSTKLEDSAMYFCASSDHSYEQYFGPGTRLTVT.

This chain uses TRBV11-3 with TRBJ2-1, with D possibly TRBD2 on 6 matching bases. CDR1 is SGHNT and CDR2 is YENEEA in the germline V gene. CDR3 length: 15 amino acids. V lost 1 base, J lost 0 bases, and 7 bases lay in between. CDR3 nucleotide sequence: TGTGCCAGCAGCTTAGCCGGGGGCTCCTACAATGAGCAGTTCTTC. This sequence encodes CASSLAGGSYNEQFF.

V and J are TRBV2 and TRBJ2-1, with D perhaps TRBD2 (6 bases). V shed 8 bases and J shed 9 bases, with 17 bases lying between them. CDR3 length: 13 residues. Germline CDR1 SNHLY, CDR2 FYNNEI. The CDR3 loop reads CASRRPGVGEQFF. In DNA form, the CDR3 reads TGTGCCAGCCGGAGGCCGGGGGTCGGTGAGCAGTTCTTC.

V usage is TRBV23-1 and J usage is TRBJ1-1; TRBD1 agrees at 7 bases. TRBV23-1 belongs to the ORF category, with a function that is uncertain. This CDR3 is 11 amino acids long. V dropped 4 bases and J dropped 11; count of bases not matched to a gene: 4. The CDR3 sequence is CASSPRDSAFF. The CDR3 coding sequence is TGCGCCAGCAGTCCCCGGGACAGCGCTTTCTTT.